This T cell receptor (beta chain) was sequenced for a study of cytomegalovirus exposure and HLA in healthy donors. In germline, CDR1 is SNHLY, CDR2 FYNNEI. The length of the CDR3 is 14 residues. The trim removed 4 bases at V and 2 bases at J, leaving 0 bases unmatched. The PCR contained 60 Vbeta and 13 Jbeta primers. Method: immunoSEQ multiplex PCR; TCRdb's copy keeps in-frame clones and lacks some. The table records 150,000 or so clones, roughly three quarters of them present only once. What was sequenced was PBMCs. J is TRBJ1-2 and V is TRBV2; 11 nucleotides match TRBD1. The sequence was collected from a woman aged 40-49 years in good health and CMV-seropositive. CDR3 sequence (DNA): TGTGCCAGCAGTGGGACAGGGGGCAACTATGGCTACACCTTC. Translating gives CASSGTGGNYGYTF.